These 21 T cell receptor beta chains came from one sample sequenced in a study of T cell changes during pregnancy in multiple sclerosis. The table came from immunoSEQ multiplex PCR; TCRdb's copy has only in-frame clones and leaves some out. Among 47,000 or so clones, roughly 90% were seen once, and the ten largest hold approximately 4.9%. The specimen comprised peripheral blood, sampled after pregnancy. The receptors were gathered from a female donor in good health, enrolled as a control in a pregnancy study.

CDR3 nucleotide sequence: TGTGCCAGTAGTAGGGGCAGGGTGGAGACCCAGTACTTC. It translates to CASSRGRVETQYF. The chain uses TRBV19 and TRBJ2-5, with D perhaps TRBD1 (5 bases). CDR1 LNHDA and CDR2 SQIVND come from the germline V gene (reference sequence). V was clipped by 4 bases and J by 5 bases, with 11 bases between them. The CDR3 has 13 amino acids.

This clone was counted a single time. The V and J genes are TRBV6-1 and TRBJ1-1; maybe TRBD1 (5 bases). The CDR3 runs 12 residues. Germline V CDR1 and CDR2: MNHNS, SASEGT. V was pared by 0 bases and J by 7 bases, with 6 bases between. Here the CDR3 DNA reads TGTGCCAGCAGTGAAGCTACAGGTGAAGCTTTCTTT. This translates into CASSEATGEAFF.

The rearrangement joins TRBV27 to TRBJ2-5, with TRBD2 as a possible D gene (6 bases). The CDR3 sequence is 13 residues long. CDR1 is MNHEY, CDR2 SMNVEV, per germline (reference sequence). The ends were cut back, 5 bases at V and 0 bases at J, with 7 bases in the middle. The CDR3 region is CASSGGYQETQYF. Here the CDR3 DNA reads TGTGCCAGCAGTGGAGGGTACCAAGAGACCCAGTACTTC.

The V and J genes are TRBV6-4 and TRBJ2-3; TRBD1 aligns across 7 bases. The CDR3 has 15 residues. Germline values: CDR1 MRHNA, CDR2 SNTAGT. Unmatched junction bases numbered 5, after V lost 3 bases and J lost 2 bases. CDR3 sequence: CASSEEGAPTDTQYF. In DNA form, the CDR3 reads TGTGCCAGCAGTGAAGAGGGGGCGCCCACAGATACGCAGTATTTT.

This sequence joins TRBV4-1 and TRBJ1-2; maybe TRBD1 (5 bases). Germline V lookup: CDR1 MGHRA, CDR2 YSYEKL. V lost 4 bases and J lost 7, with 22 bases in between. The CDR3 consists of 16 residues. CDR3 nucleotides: TGCGCCAGCAGCCCCGCATTGCCCGGGACTCTTGGTGGCTACACCTTC. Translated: CASSPALPGTLGGYTF.

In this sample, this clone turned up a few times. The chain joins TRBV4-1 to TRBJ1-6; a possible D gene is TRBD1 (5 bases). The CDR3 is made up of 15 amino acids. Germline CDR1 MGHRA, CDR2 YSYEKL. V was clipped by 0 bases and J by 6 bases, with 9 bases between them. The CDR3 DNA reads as TGCGCCAGCAGCCAAGAGCCAGGGTTTAATTCACCCCTCCACTTT. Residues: CASSQEPGFNSPLHF.

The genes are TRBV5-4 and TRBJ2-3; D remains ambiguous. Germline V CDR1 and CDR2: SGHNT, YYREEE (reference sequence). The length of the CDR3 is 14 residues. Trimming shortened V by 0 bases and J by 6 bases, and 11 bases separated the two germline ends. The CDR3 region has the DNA TGTGCCAGCAGCTTGGGCCTACTCCCGGATACGCAGTATTTT. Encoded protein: CASSLGLLPDTQYF.

CDR3 sequence reads: CASSSDEGTEAFF. The CDR3, as DNA: TGCGCCAGCAGCTCCGACGAGGGCACTGAAGCTTTCTTT. This sequence joins TRBV4-1 and TRBJ1-1; D gene ambiguous. Germline V gene sequence: CDR1 MGHRA, CDR2 YSYEKL. CDR3 size: 13 residues. The V end lost 5 bases, the J end lost 4 bases, and 11 bases lay between the germline ends.

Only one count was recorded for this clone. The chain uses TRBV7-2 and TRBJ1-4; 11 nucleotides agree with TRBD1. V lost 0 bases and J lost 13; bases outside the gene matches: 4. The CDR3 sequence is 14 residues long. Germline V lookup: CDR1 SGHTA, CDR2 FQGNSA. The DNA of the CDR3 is TGTGCCAGCAGCTTAGCGAGGACAGGGGGCTTACTGTTTTTT. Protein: CASSLARTGGLLFF.

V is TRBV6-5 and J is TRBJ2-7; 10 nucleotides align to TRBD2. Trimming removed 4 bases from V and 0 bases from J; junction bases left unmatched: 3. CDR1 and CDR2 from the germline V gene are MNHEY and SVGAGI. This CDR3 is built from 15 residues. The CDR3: CASSLLAGSSYEQYF. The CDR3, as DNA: TGTGCCAGCAGTTTACTAGCGGGGAGCTCCTACGAGCAGTACTTC.

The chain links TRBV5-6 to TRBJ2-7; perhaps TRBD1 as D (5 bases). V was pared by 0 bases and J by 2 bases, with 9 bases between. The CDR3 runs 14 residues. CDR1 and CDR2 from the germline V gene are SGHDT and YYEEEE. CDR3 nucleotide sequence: TGTGCCAGCAGCTTGGTGGGGCGCCCCTACGAGCAGTACTTC. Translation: CASSLVGRPYEQYF.

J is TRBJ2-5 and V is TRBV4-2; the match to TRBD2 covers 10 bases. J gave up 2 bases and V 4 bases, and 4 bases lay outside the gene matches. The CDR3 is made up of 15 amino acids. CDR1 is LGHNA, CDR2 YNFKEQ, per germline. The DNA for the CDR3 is TGTGCCAGCAGCCGCGGGACTAGCGATCAAGAGACCCAGTACTTC. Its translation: CASSRGTSDQETQYF.

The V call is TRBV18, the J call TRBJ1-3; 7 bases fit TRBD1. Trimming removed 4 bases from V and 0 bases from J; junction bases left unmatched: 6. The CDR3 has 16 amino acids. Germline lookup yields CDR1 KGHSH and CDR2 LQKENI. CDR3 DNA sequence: TGTGCCAGCTCACGGGACACAGGGGACTCTGGAAACACCATATATTTT. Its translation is CASSRDTGDSGNTIYF.

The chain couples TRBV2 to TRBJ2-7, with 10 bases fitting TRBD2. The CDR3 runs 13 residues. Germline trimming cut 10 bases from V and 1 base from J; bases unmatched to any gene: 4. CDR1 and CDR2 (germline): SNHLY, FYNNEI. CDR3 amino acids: CATGTSDSYEQYF. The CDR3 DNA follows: TGTGCCACCGGGACTAGCGATTCCTACGAGCAGTACTTC.

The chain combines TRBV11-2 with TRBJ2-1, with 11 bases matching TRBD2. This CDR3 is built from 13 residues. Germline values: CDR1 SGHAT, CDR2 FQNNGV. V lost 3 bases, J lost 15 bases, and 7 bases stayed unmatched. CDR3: CASSLIAGGSPFF. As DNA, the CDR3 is TGTGCCAGCAGCTTGATAGCGGGGGGGTCCCCGTTCTTC.

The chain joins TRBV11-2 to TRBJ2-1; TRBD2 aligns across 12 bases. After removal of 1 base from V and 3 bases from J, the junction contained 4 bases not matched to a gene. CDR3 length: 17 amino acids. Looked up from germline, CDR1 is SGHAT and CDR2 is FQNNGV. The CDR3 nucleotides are TGTGCCAGCAGCTTAGTACAGGGACTAGCGGGCTACAATGAGCAGTTCTTC. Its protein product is CASSLVQGLAGYNEQFF.

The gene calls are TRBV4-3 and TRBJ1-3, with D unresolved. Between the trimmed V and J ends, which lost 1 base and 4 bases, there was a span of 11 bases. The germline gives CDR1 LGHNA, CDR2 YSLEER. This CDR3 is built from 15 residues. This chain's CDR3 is CASSQASGLGNTIYF. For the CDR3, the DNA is TGCGCCAGCAGCCAAGCCTCCGGGTTAGGAAACACCATATATTTT.

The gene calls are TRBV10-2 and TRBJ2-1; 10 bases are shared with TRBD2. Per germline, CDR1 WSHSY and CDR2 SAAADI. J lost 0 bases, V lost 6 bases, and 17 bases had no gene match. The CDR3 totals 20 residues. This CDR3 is CASSLHSWTSGYSSYNEQFF. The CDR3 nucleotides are TGCGCCAGCAGCCTCCATAGCTGGACTAGCGGTTATAGCTCCTACAATGAGCAGTTCTTC.

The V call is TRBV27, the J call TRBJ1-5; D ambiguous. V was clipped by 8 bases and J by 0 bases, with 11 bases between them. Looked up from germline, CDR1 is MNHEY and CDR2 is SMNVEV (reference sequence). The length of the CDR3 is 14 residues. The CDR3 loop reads CASRGGYSNQPQHF. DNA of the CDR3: TGTGCCAGCCGGGGTGGGTATAGCAATCAGCCCCAGCATTTT.

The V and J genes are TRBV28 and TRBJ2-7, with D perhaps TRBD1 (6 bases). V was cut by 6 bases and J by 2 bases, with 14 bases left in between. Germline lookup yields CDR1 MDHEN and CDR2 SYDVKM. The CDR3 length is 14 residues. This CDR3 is CASRRTVSAYEQYF. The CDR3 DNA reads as TGTGCCAGCAGGCGGACAGTGTCAGCCTACGAGCAGTACTTC. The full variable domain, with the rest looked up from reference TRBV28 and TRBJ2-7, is DVKVTQSSRYLVKRTGEKVFLECVQDMDHENMFWYRQDPGLGLRLIYFSYDVKMKEKGDIPEGYSVSREKKERFSLILESASTNQTSMYLCASRRTVSAYEQYFGPGTRLTVT.

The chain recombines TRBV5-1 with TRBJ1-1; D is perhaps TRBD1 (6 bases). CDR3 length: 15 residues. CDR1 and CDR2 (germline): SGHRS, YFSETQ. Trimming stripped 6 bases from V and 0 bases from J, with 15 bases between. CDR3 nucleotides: TGCGCCAGCAAAGAGGGGGGGGATCTGAACACTGAAGCTTTCTTT. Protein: CASKEGGDLNTEAFF.